This is a list of T cell receptor beta chains from one sample in a study of blood T cell repertoires in COVID-19. Here immunoSEQ multiplex PCR was the method, and the copy in TCRdb shows in-frame clones only, minus some. Of around 230,000 clones in the sample, approximately 88% were seen once. The sequenced sample consisted of PBMCs or T cells enriched from blood (not recorded which). The receptor set was obtained from a woman in her thirties or forties with acute COVID-19. Each CDR3 is given with its conserved first and last residue. The order of the fields is D gene, V gene, J gene, clone size, CDR3 DNA, CDR3 protein. D genes are given only for firm matches. Size values are once, few and many counts, or a class for expanded clones, and some rows have none.

-	TRBV7-9	TRBJ2-1	-	TGTGCCAGCAGCTTAGGGGTAGCGGTCATCGCAGAGCAGTTCTTC	CASSLGVAVIAEQFF
-	TRBV3-1/TRBV3-2	TRBJ2-3	-	TGTGCCAGCAGCCAAGATGGGCAGGGGCTAGATACGCAGTATTTT	CASSQDGQGLDTQYF
TRBD2	TRBV19	TRBJ2-3	-	TGTGCCAGTAGCGGGGGGGCCGTTGGAGATACGCAGTATTTT	CASSGGAVGDTQYF
TRBD2	TRBV24-1	TRBJ2-3	-	TGTGCCACCTCCCCGATTGGGCGGGAGGGCACAGATACGCAGTATTTT	CATSPIGREGTDTQYF
-	TRBV6-6	TRBJ1-4	-	TGTGCCAGCAGAAACACAGGGTCGGGGAATGAAAAACTGTTTTTT	CASRNTGSGNEKLFF
-	TRBV24-1	TRBJ2-6	-	TGTGCCACCTCGGCTGGGGCCAACGTCCTGACTTTC	CATSAGANVLTF
-	TRBV7-2	TRBJ1-5	-	TGTGCCAGCAGCTTAGTAGGGGGCAATCAGCCCCAGCATTTT	CASSLVGGNQPQHF
TRBD1	TRBV5-1	TRBJ1-2	-	TGCGCCAGCAGCTCTGGACAGGGGACTGGCTACACCTTC	CASSSGQGTGYTF
TRBD2	TRBV7-8	TRBJ2-5	-	TGTGCCAGCAGCTTAGCGAGTGGTTCTAGCGGAGAGACCCAGTACTTC	CASSLASGSSGETQYF
-	TRBV6-2/TRBV6-3	TRBJ1-3	-	TGTGCCAGCAGCGACGGCAGGTTGGGAAACACCATATATTTT	CASSDGRLGNTIYF
TRBD1	TRBV10-1	TRBJ1-2	-	TGCGCCAGCAGCGGGGACAGGGGGCTTGGAGGCTACACCTTC	CASSGDRGLGGYTF
-	TRBV24-1	TRBJ2-2	-	TGTGCCACCAGTTCCCCAGGGCGCGGGGAGCTGTTTTTT	CATSSPGRGELFF
-	TRBV6-6	TRBJ2-2	-	TGTGCCAGCAGTTACGATCCAGGTCTCGGGGAGCTGTTTTTT	CASSYDPGLGELFF
TRBD1	TRBV6-5	TRBJ1-1	once	TGTGCCAGCAGTAGACAGGGGTTTGGCGCTGAAGCTTTCTTT	CASSRQGFGAEAFF
TRBD1	TRBV12-3/TRBV12-4	TRBJ2-4	-	TGTGCCAGCAGTCCCAGACAGGGGGGCATTCAGTACTTC	CASSPRQGGIQYF
TRBD2	TRBV24-1	TRBJ2-5	-	TGTGCCACCAGTGATCCCGGGGCCGCCGGGAGGGCCATTGAGACCCAGTACTTC	CATSDPGAAGRAIETQYF
-	TRBV9	TRBJ1-2	-	TGTGCCAGCAGCGAGCCGCCTATTGTCGGACAGTCCTATGGCTACACCTTC	CASSEPPIVGQSYGYTF
-	TRBV4-1	TRBJ1-6	-	TGCGCCAGCAGCCAAGAGGGGGCCTTGAATTCACCCCTCCACTTT	CASSQEGALNSPLHF
TRBD1	TRBV7-9	TRBJ1-5	-	TGTGCCAGCAGCTTAGGACAGGGGGTAAATCAGCCCCAGCATTTT	CASSLGQGVNQPQHF
TRBD1	TRBV7-2	TRBJ1-3	-	TGTGCCAGCAGCTCGTACAGGGGACTCTCTGGAAACACCATATATTTT	CASSSYRGLSGNTIYF
-	TRBV10-3	TRBJ2-1	-	TGTGCCATCAGTGCGACAGACAATGAGCAGTTCTTC	CAISATDNEQFF
-	TRBV6-5	TRBJ1-2	-	TGTGCCAGCAGTTACTCGGGGAGCAGCTATGGCTACACCTTC	CASSYSGSSYGYTF
-	TRBV7-9	TRBJ1-3	-	TGTGCCAGCAGCTTAGCGGGAGACAGGACTGGAAACACCATATATTTT	CASSLAGDRTGNTIYF
-	TRBV14	TRBJ1-1	-	TGTGCCAGCAGCCACTGGGGGGGAAGGGACACTGAAGCTTTCTTT	CASSHWGGRDTEAFF
TRBD1	TRBV3-1/TRBV3-2	TRBJ1-1	-	TGTGCCAGCAGCCGTAAGCCACAGGGGGGGAACACTGAAGCTTTCTTT	CASSRKPQGGNTEAFF
-	TRBV21-1	TRBJ2-3	-	TGTGCCAGCAGCAACACGCTAGCCCATAGCACAGATACGCAGTATTTT	CASSNTLAHSTDTQYF
-	TRBV6-4	TRBJ2-1	-	TGTGCCAGCAGAAGGGGTTCCTCCTACAATGAGCAGTTCTTC	CASRRGSSYNEQFF
TRBD2	TRBV5-1	TRBJ2-5	-	TGCGCCAGCAGCTCGAATCTAGCGGGGGGGCAAGAGACCCAGTACTTC	CASSSNLAGGQETQYF
TRBD2	TRBV3-1/TRBV3-2	TRBJ2-3	-	TGTGCCAGCAGCCTTAGCGGGGGGGCGGGAGATACGCAGTATTTT	CASSLSGGAGDTQYF
TRBD1	TRBV7-8	TRBJ1-5	-	TGTGCCAGCAGCCCAGGACAGGGCAATCAGCCCCAGCATTTT	CASSPGQGNQPQHF
-	TRBV2	TRBJ1-4	-	TGTGCCAGTGACGCCGGGGTAACTAATGAAAAACTGTTTTTT	CASDAGVTNEKLFF
TRBD1	TRBV6-2/TRBV6-3	TRBJ2-5	once	TGTGCCAGCAGTCGTCCCCTCCACAGGGGCAGGGAGACCCAGTACTTC	CASSRPLHRGRETQYF
-	TRBV11-3	TRBJ2-5	-	TGTGCCAGCAGCTTGACACGACAAGAGACCCAGTACTTC	CASSLTRQETQYF
-	TRBV6-5	TRBJ2-3	-	TGTGCCAGCAGTAGACTAGGGGACACAGATACGCAGTATTTT	CASSRLGDTDTQYF
-	TRBV6-1	TRBJ1-2	-	TGTGCCAGCAGTGAAGAAGCAGGGAACTATGGCTACACCTTC	CASSEEAGNYGYTF
-	TRBV29-1	TRBJ1-5	-	TGCAGCGCCCTGTGGGGGGGCAATCAGCCCCAGCATTTT	CSALWGGNQPQHF
-	TRBV4-1	TRBJ2-2	-	TGCGCCAGCAGCCAAGATCTGGCGGCGAACACCGGGGAGCTGTTTTTT	CASSQDLAANTGELFF
-	TRBV7-2	TRBJ2-5	-	TGTGCCAGCAGCTCCGGGGGAGAGACCCAGTACTTC	CASSSGGETQYF
TRBD2	TRBV13	TRBJ2-3	once	TGTGCCAGCAGCTCGACTAGCGGGGGTACAGATACGCAGTATTTT	CASSSTSGGTDTQYF
-	TRBV9	TRBJ1-4	-	TGTGCCAGCAGCGTACTCGCCAGAGGGAATGAAAAACTGTTTTTT	CASSVLARGNEKLFF
-	TRBV19	TRBJ2-3	-	TGTGCCAGTAGTATAAGGCAGGGCGTGGATACGCAGTATTTT	CASSIRQGVDTQYF
-	TRBV6-5	TRBJ1-2	-	TGTGCCAGCATGGGCCAGCGGTCAGATGGCTACACCTTC	CASMGQRSDGYTF
TRBD1	TRBV25-1	TRBJ1-1	-	TGTGCCAGCAGTGAGTCGGGACAGAAGAACACTGAAGCTTTCTTT	CASSESGQKNTEAFF
TRBD1	TRBV4-2	TRBJ1-1	-	TGTGCCAGCAGCGTATCTGGGACAGTGAACACTGAAGCTTTCTTT	CASSVSGTVNTEAFF
-	TRBV18	TRBJ2-1	-	TGTGCCAGCTCAGCACGGGAGGGACAGGGCAATGAGCAGTTCTTC	CASSAREGQGNEQFF
TRBD1	TRBV19	TRBJ2-3	once	TGTGCCAGTAGTCGCCCCGGGACAGGTACAGATACGCAGTATTTT	CASSRPGTGTDTQYF
TRBD1	TRBV7-2	TRBJ1-2	-	TGTGCCAGCAGCCGCGTACAGGGGGCATCCTTTACCACATATGGCTACACCTTC	CASSRVQGASFTTYGYTF
-	TRBV19	TRBJ2-5	-	TGTGCCAGTAGTCCCCGCGGGCAGGGGGGAACCCAGTACTTC	CASSPRGQGGTQYF
-	TRBV7-2	TRBJ2-7	-	TGTGCCAGCAGCTTAGACAGATTTCCCTACGAGCAGTACTTC	CASSLDRFPYEQYF
TRBD2	TRBV5-4	TRBJ2-2	-	TGTGCCAGCAGCCCCCGAGCGGGGGAGGTGTCCGGGGAGCTGTTTTTT	CASSPRAGEVSGELFF
-	TRBV5-1	TRBJ2-7	-	TGCGCCAGCAGCTTGGGCGGGTACGGTCGCTCCTACGAGCAGTACTTC	CASSLGGYGRSYEQYF
TRBD1	TRBV24-1	TRBJ1-5	-	TGTGCCACCAGTGATCCCGGGACAGGGGGCGACAATCAGCCCCAGCATTTT	CATSDPGTGGDNQPQHF
-	TRBV10-1	TRBJ1-2	few	TGCGCCAGCAGTGAGAGGAGGAGAAATATCGGTAACTATGGCTACACCTTC	CASSERRRNIGNYGYTF
TRBD2	TRBV6-5	TRBJ2-3	-	TGTGCCAGCAGAAACTCTGGACTAGCAGATACGCAGTATTTT	CASRNSGLADTQYF
TRBD2	TRBV5-1	TRBJ2-7	-	TGCGCCAGCAGGATCGGGACTAGCGGGCATTTTCCATACGAGCAGTACTTC	CASRIGTSGHFPYEQYF
-	TRBV5-4	TRBJ1-1	few	TGTGCCAGCAGCTTGGCTCGTCCAACGGGAACTGAAGCTTTCTTT	CASSLARPTGTEAFF
TRBD1	TRBV7-9	TRBJ1-1	-	TGTGCCAGCAGCGTCCCGGGACAGGGGACTGAAGCTTTCTTT	CASSVPGQGTEAFF
-	TRBV6-2/TRBV6-3	TRBJ2-1	-	TGTGCCAGCAGTTTCAGACTTTACAATGAGCAGTTCTTC	CASSFRLYNEQFF
TRBD2	TRBV4-2	TRBJ2-7	-	TGTGCCAGCAGCCAAGATTCTCGACTAGCGGCGTCCTACGAGCAGTACTTC	CASSQDSRLAASYEQYF